These 11 T cell receptor beta chains were sequenced from one sample in a study of tumor and adjacent non-tumor tissue in lung cancer. The template was RNA from unsorted bulk tissue. This non-tumor lung sample came from over 3 cm beyond the tumor edge. Three rounds of nested PCR, following a modified ARM-PCR protocol, produced the TCRbeta library. MiXCR, run by TCRdb on the multiplex PCR reads, gives a single entry per CDR3 protein. The sample holds fewer than 90,000 distinct CDR3 sequences; 75% to 85% are singletons and the top ten take roughly 22%. The sample taken for sequencing was distant non-tumor lung tissue. Receptors were obtained from a woman aged 50 to 60 with non-small cell lung cancer.

This clonotype qualifies as medium-sized. The chain carries TRBV6-5 and TRBJ2-7; D gene ambiguous. Germline V gene lookup returns CDR1 MNHEY and CDR2 SVGAGI. CDR3 length equals 15 residues. The V end lost 2 bases, the J end lost 7 bases, and 18 bases lay between the germline ends. Here the CDR3 reads CASSYGAGAPLEQYF. CDR3 nucleotides: TGTGCCAGCAGTTACGGAGCAGGAGCCCCCTTGGAGCAGTACTTC.

This clonotype was seen only a few times. The junction does not match germline at one end; this may be a read error. CDR3 protein: CISSMSGTGTYDQYF. The CDR3 DNA reads as TGCATCAGCAGCATGTCCGGGACAGGGACCTACGACCAGTACTTC. V gene TRBV4-1 combines with J gene TRBJ2-7; 9 bases line up with TRBD1. CDR1 is MGHRA and CDR2 is YSYEKL in the germline V gene. CDR3 length: 15 residues.

Worth noting for this clonotype: Lacking the conserved final phenylalanine or tryptophan, this CDR3 likely reflects a read error. The J gene is TRBJ2-5, the V gene TRBV6-4; no firm D call. From germline, CDR1 is MRHNA and CDR2 SNTAGT. The ends were cut back, 3 bases at V and 2 bases at J, with 7 bases in the middle. This CDR3 spans 13 amino acids. CDR3 in amino acids: CASSEKEQETQYL. In DNA, the CDR3 is TGTGCCAGCAGTGAGAAGGAACAAGAGACCCAGTACTTA.

The chain uses TRBV5-1 and TRBJ2-5; 10 bases are shared with TRBD1. Germline values: CDR1 SGHRS, CDR2 YFSETQ. V lost 3 bases, J lost 8 bases, and 19 bases stayed unmatched. This CDR3 is built from 18 residues. CDR3 protein: CASSSWTGQGIPSSTQYF. The CDR3 DNA sequence: TGCGCCAGCAGCTCTTGGACGGGACAGGGGATACCGTCGAGCACCCAGTACTTC.

Concerning this clonotype itself: Germline is not matched at one junction end, which may reflect a read error. The chain carries TRBV6-1 and TRBJ1-6; maybe TRBD1 (5 bases). The CDR3 totals 14 residues. CDR1 MNHNS and CDR2 SASEGT come from the germline V gene. CDR3 coding DNA: TGTGCCAGCAATGAAGAGACAGTGGAATCACCCCTCCACTTT. Protein product: CASNEETVESPLHF.

Points on this clonotype: Germline is not matched at one junction end, which may reflect a read error. The chain combines TRBV6-2 or TRBV6-3 with TRBJ2-7; D is perhaps TRBD2 (6 bases). The CDR3 runs to 14 residues. Germline assignment: CDR1 MNHEY and CDR2 SVGEGT. CDR3 coding DNA: TGTGCCAGCAGTCACTCGCCAGGGACGGGAGAGCGGTACTTC. It encodes CASSHSPGTGERYF.

V gene TRBV11-2 combines with J gene TRBJ2-3; TRBD2 matches at 14 bases. The CDR3 has 19 amino acids. V was pared by 8 bases and J by 5 bases, with 18 bases of the junction left unmatched. CDR1 is SGHAT, CDR2 FQNNGV, per germline. Written as DNA, the CDR3 is TGTGCCAGCGGCATCAGACTAGCGGGAGGGAAGTTCGGCATAGATACGCAGTATTTT. It yields the protein CASGIRLAGGKFGIDTQYF. The full variable domain, completed using reference TRBV11-2 and TRBJ2-3, is EAGVAQSPRYKIIEKRQSVAFWCNPISGHATLYWYQQILGQGPKLLIQFQNNGVVDDSQLPKDRFSAERLKGVDSTLKIQPAKLEDSAVYLCASGIRLAGGKFGIDTQYFGPGTRLTVL.

This clonotype was seen only a few times. This chain uses TRBV11-2 with TRBJ2-1, with 8 bases that match TRBD2. With 0 bases clipped from V and 12 bases from J, the junction kept 10 bases outside the gene matches. The CDR3 length is 15 residues. Germline V gene lookup returns CDR1 SGHAT and CDR2 FQNNGV. CDR3 bases: TGTGCCAGCAGCTTAGAGGCTAGCGGGCGGGCTGGGCAGTTCTTC. Translation: CASSLEASGRAGQFF.

As regards this clonotype: No conserved phenylalanine or tryptophan ends this CDR3, so it is likely a read error. The chain recombines TRBV11-2 with TRBJ2-3; the D is unclear. From germline, CDR1 is SGHAT and CDR2 FQNNGV. V lost 2 bases and J lost 2, with 8 bases in between. The CDR3 has 14 amino acids. The CDR3 coding sequence is TGTGCCAGCAGCTTAAGGAGAAACACAGATACGCAGTATTCT. Translation gives CASSLRRNTDTQYS.

Only one count was recorded for this clonotype. The conserved final phenylalanine or tryptophan is absent from the CDR3, which likely points to a read error. Here the CDR3 reads CASSVTGESTEAFL. DNA for the CDR3: TGTGCCAGCAGCGTGACAGGCGAGAGCACTGAAGCTTTCCTT. The chain is built from TRBV28 and TRBJ1-1; D is possibly TRBD1 (6 bases). The CDR3 runs to 14 residues. Germline CDR1 reads MDHEN; CDR2 reads SYDVKM. Trimming stripped 6 bases from V and 4 bases from J, with 15 bases between.

This clonotype was seen once. A junction end diverges from the germline sequence, so it may reflect a read error. For the CDR3, the DNA is TGTGTCAGCTCGTTACAGGGGACTAGCGAGCAGTACTTC. Its translation is CVSSLQGTSEQYF. The V call is TRBV6-5, the J call TRBJ2-7; tentative D call: TRBD2 (8 bases). From germline, CDR1 is MNHEY and CDR2 SVGAGI. CDR3 length: 13 amino acids.